This passage covers 21 T cell receptor beta chains from one sample sequenced in a study of vaccination and CD4 T cells after COVID-19. Treatment here: approximately nine-day PBMC culture with coronavirus spike peptide pools or control peptides (ViraFEST assay). No cognate antigen is known for these TCRs. Oncomine TCR Beta short-read sequencing was applied to DNA from cultured CD4+ T cells. Each CDR3 protein gets one entry after TCRdb re-called the PCR reads with MiXCR. The profile shows about 14,000 distinct CDR3 sequences, around a third of them singletons. Sequencing was done on a sample of CD4+ T cells from blood, cultured in vitro. Receptors were obtained from a human donor who had recovered from COVID-19.

The rearrangement joins TRBV5-1 to TRBJ2-7; weak D call: TRBD2 (5 bases). The CDR3 loop spans 12 amino acids. From germline, CDR1 is SGHRS and CDR2 YFSETQ. Trimming stripped 2 bases from V and 5 bases from J, with 8 bases between. CDR3 region: CASSLLDNEQYF. CDR3 nucleotides: TGCGCCAGCAGCTTACTAGATAACGAGCAGTACTTC.

About this clonotype: Its ends do not fully match the called genes, so a read error is possible. V and J are TRBV6-4 and TRBJ2-2; 7 nucleotides line up with TRBD2. Germline V gene sequence: CDR1 MRHNA, CDR2 SNTAGT. The length of the CDR3 is 13 residues. The CDR3 DNA reads TGTGCCAGCAGTGAGACTAGCACCGGGGAGCTGCTTTTT. This gives the protein CASSETSTGELLF.

This clonotype was seen a few times. The chain carries TRBV7-3 and TRBJ2-2; D assignment may be TRBD1 or TRBD2 (7 bases each). The V gene lost 5 bases and the J gene lost 4 bases, with 14 bases spanning the gap. In germline, CDR1 is SGHTA, CDR2 FQGTGA. This CDR3 is built from 15 residues. CDR3 sequence (DNA): TGTGCCAGCAGCACGACAGGGAGGGGCACCGGGGAGCTGTTTTTT. This translates into CASSTTGRGTGELFF.

The chain employs TRBV7-6 and TRBJ2-1; D may correspond to TRBD1 or TRBD2 (5 bases each). The germline V gene has CDR1 SGHVS and CDR2 FNYEAQ. The germline V and J ends were trimmed by 1 base and 9 bases, with 10 bases remaining between them. The CDR3 loop spans 13 amino acids. The CDR3 loop reads CASSLVGTGEQFF. DNA of the CDR3: TGTGCCAGCAGCTTAGTCGGGACGGGTGAGCAGTTCTTC.

The chain joins TRBV6-5 to TRBJ2-7; D is possibly TRBD2 (5 bases). V was shortened by 4 bases and J by 1 base, with 8 bases between the two germline ends. The CDR3 extends over 13 amino acids. Germline CDR1 reads MNHEY; CDR2 reads SVGAGI. The CDR3 is CASSSGNSYEQYF. The CDR3 nucleotides read TGTGCCAGCAGTTCGGGGAATTCCTACGAGCAGTACTTC.

This clonotype was seen more than once but under ten times. The chain links TRBV15 to TRBJ2-3; 10 nucleotides line up with TRBD2. The CDR3 consists of 18 residues. CDR1 and CDR2 (germline): LNHNV, YYDKDF (reference sequence). The trim removed 1 base at V and 4 bases at J, leaving 11 bases unmatched. The CDR3 nucleotides read TGTGCCACCAGCAGAGGAGTCCTAGCGGGAGTTAGAGCAGATACGCAGTATTTT. Translation: CATSRGVLAGVRADTQYF.

This clonotype was recorded a few times. The V call is TRBV6-5, the J call TRBJ1-1; perhaps TRBD1 as D (6 bases). This CDR3 contains 14 residues. Trimming removed 3 bases at V and 1 base at J, with 9 bases between. Germline CDR1 reads MNHEY; CDR2 reads SVGAGI. Written as DNA, the CDR3 is TGTGCCAGCAGTTATGGACAGAGGAACACTGAAGCTTTCTTT. Protein sequence: CASSYGQRNTEAFF.

The chain links TRBV12-3 or TRBV12-4 to TRBJ2-2; no firm D call. This CDR3 has 13 residues. V was trimmed by 6 bases and J by 6 bases, leaving 11 bases between them. The CDR3 spells CASRPLDPGELFF. The DNA for the CDR3 is TGTGCCAGCAGGCCCCTAGACCCCGGGGAGCTGTTTTTT.

This clonotype was recorded a few times. The chain has TRBV28 and TRBJ1-5, with D tentatively TRBD1 (6 bases). This CDR3 has 14 residues. V lost 3 bases and J 7 bases, leaving 13 bases between the germline ends. Germline loops: CDR1 MDHEN, CDR2 SYDVKM. CDR3 in amino acids: CASSLPQGRQPQHF. As DNA, the CDR3 is TGTGCCAGCAGTTTGCCTCAGGGGCGCCAGCCCCAGCATTTT.

This clonotype was detected only a few times. The rearrangement links TRBV2 to TRBJ2-1; D may be TRBD2 (7 bases). Per germline, CDR1 SNHLY and CDR2 FYNNEI. Trimming shortened V by 9 bases and J by 5 bases, and 17 bases separated the two germline ends. The CDR3 loop spans 14 amino acids. CDR3 in amino acids: CARSLVGGHNEQFF. The CDR3 DNA is TGTGCCAGATCCCTAGTGGGGGGGCACAATGAGCAGTTCTTC.

This chain uses TRBV27 with TRBJ1-5; 8 bases line up with TRBD1. J gave up 3 bases and V 6 bases, and 7 bases lay outside the gene matches. Per germline, CDR1 MNHEY and CDR2 SMNVEV (reference sequence). This CDR3 spans 15 amino acids. This CDR3 reads CASRIGQGTNQPQHF. CDR3 DNA: TGTGCCAGCAGGATCGGACAGGGAACCAATCAGCCCCAGCATTTT.

This clonotype was counted only a few times. J is TRBJ1-3 and V is TRBV15; perhaps TRBD1 as D (5 bases). V lost 1 base to trimming and J lost 1 base, with 11 bases between them. Germline-derived CDR1 and CDR2 are LNHNV and YYDKDF (reference sequence). The CDR3 covers 16 residues. CDR3 loop: CATSRVLQGSGNTIYF. For the CDR3, the DNA is TGTGCCACCAGCAGAGTTCTCCAGGGTTCTGGAAACACCATATATTTT.

J is TRBJ2-3 and V is TRBV27; D ambiguous. The CDR3 extends over 13 amino acids. Trimming left V 4 bases short and J 2 bases short, with 7 bases between. Germline CDR1 is MNHEY and CDR2 is SMNVEV (reference sequence). The DNA for the CDR3 is TGTGCCAGCAGTTCAACCCTCACAGATACGCAGTATTTT. Amino acid sequence: CASSSTLTDTQYF.

The gene calls are TRBV5-4 and TRBJ2-7; TRBD1 aligns across 8 bases. This CDR3 comprises 15 residues. Germline V gene lookup returns CDR1 SGHNT and CDR2 YYREEE (reference sequence). Trimming cost V 4 bases and J 2 bases; bases outside gene matches: 8. The DNA for the CDR3 is TGTGCCAGCAGCGAGGGACAGGCTCCAACCTACGAGCAGTACTTC. It is translated as CASSEGQAPTYEQYF.

CDR3 loop: CASSDGQGAWYGYTF. The CDR3 DNA reads TGCGCCAGCAGTGACGGACAGGGGGCATGGTATGGCTACACCTTC. This chain links TRBV10-2 with TRBJ1-2; 11 bases are shared with TRBD1. Germline CDR1 is WSHSY and CDR2 is SAAADI. This CDR3 has 15 amino acids. Unmatched junction bases numbered 5, after V lost 3 bases and J lost 5 bases.

The V and J genes are TRBV20-1 and TRBJ1-2; D unclear. CDR3 size: 15 residues. V lost 0 bases, J lost 4 bases, and 15 bases lay in between. Per the germline V gene, CDR1 is DFQATT and CDR2 is SNEGSKA (reference sequence). The CDR3 protein is CSARDRREVGYGYTF. CDR3 nucleotides: TGCAGTGCTAGAGATCGGCGGGAGGTGGGCTATGGCTACACCTTC.

This clonotype was counted only a few times. The rearrangement joins TRBV7-3 to TRBJ1-1; TRBD1 agrees at 9 bases. Germline CDR1 and CDR2: SGHTA and FQGTGA. CDR3 length equals 14 residues. V dropped 5 bases and J dropped 1; count of bases not matched to a gene: 2. CDR3 bases: TGTGCCAGCAGCGTGACAGGGGGGAACACTGAAGCTTTCTTT. Translated, it gives CASSVTGGNTEAFF.

The chain employs TRBV19 and TRBJ1-2, with D possibly matching TRBD1 (5 bases). CDR1 LNHDA and CDR2 SQIVND come from the germline V gene (reference sequence). The CDR3 length is 12 residues. V shed 6 bases and J shed 4 bases, with 9 bases lying between them. In nucleotides, the CDR3 is TGTGCCAGTAGAGCAGGGTTCTATGGCTACACCTTC. The encoded protein is CASRAGFYGYTF.

This clonotype was observed a few times. The chain links TRBV20-1 to TRBJ2-3; 7 bases are a match to TRBD2. V shed 1 base and J 3 bases; nucleotides not matched to a gene: 10. Germline CDR1 DFQATT, CDR2 SNEGSKA (reference sequence). CDR3 length: 16 amino acids. Written as DNA, the CDR3 is TGCAGTGCTAGAGGGGTAAGGGCGGGAGCAACAGATACGCAGTATTTT. Protein: CSARGVRAGATDTQYF.

This clonotype was observed a few times. This chain links TRBV6-1 with TRBJ1-2; 7 positions match TRBD1. Trimming removed 8 bases from V and 3 bases from J; junction bases left unmatched: 0. CDR3 length: 11 residues. Germline V gene sequence: CDR1 MNHNS, CDR2 SASEGT. The CDR3 bases are TGTGCCAGCGGACAGGACTATGGCTACACCTTC. Amino acids: CASGQDYGYTF.

This clonotype was observed a few times. This chain uses TRBV7-9 with TRBJ2-1, with 8 bases identical to TRBD2. The germline gives CDR1 SEHNR, CDR2 FQNEAQ (reference sequence). CDR3 length: 14 residues. J was trimmed by 4 bases and V by 5 bases; bases with no gene match: 4. CDR3 residues: CASSLTSAYNEQFF. The DNA for the CDR3 is TGTGCCAGCAGCCTGACTAGCGCATACAATGAGCAGTTCTTC.